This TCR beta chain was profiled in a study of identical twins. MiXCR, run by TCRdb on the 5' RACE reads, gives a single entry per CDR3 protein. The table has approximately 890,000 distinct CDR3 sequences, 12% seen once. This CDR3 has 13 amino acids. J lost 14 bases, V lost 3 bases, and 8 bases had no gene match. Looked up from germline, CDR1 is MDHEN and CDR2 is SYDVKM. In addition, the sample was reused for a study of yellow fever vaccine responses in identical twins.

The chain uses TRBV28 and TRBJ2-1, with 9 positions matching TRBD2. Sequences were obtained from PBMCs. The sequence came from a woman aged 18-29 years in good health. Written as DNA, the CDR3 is TGTGCCAGCAGTTTCCGACTAGCGGTCTTGGAGTTCTTC. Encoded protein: CASSFRLAVLEFF.